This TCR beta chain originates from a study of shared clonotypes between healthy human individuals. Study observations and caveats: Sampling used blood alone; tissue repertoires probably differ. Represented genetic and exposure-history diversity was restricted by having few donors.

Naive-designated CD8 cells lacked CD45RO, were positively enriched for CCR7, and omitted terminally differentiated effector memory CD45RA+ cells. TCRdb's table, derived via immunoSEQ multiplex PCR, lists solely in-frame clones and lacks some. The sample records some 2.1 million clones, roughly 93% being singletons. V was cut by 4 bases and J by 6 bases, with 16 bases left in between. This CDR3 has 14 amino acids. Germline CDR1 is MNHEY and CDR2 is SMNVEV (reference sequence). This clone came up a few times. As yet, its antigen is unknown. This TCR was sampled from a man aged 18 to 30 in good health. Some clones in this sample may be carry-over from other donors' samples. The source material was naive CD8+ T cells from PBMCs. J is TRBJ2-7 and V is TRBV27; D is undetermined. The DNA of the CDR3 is TGTGCCAGCAGTTCGGGTCCTATCCCCTCCGAGCAGTACTTC. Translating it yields CASSSGPIPSEQYF.